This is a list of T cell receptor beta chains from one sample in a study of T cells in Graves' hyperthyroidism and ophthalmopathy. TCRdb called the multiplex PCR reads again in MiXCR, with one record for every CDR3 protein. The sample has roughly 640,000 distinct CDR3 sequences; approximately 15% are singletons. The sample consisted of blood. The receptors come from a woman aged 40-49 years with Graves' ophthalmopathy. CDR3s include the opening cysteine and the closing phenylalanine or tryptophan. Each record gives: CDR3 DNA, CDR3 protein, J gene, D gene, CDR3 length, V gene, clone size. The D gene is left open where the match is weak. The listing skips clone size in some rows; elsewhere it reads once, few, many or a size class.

DNA: TGTGCCACCAGTGACACGGGGCGAACCCCTGAAGCTTTCTTT
CDR3: CATSDTGRTPEAFF
J: TRBJ1-1
D: -
length: 14
V: TRBV24-1
size: few

DNA: TGTGCCAGCAGTACTGGAGGGGGGCTGACCTACAATGAGCAGTTCTTC
CDR3: CASSTGGGLTYNEQFF
J: TRBJ2-1
D: -
length: 16
V: TRBV6-2/TRBV6-3
size: few

DNA: TGTGCCAGCAGCTTAGGACCCGGGAGCTCCTACGAGCAGTACTTC
CDR3: CASSLGPGSSYEQYF
J: TRBJ2-7
D: -
length: 15
V: TRBV7-2
size: many

DNA: TGTGCCACCTCGGGGGGAGCCTACGAGCAGTACTTC
CDR3: CATSGGAYEQYF
J: TRBJ2-7
D: TRBD2
length: 12
V: TRBV7-9
size: many

DNA: TGTGCCAGCAGGCCGCGGGGCAGTAGCAATCAGCCCCAGCATTTT
CDR3: CASRPRGSSNQPQHF
J: TRBJ1-5
D: -
length: 15
V: TRBV12-3/TRBV12-4
size: many

DNA: TGCGCCAGCAGCTTGGGTGGACAGGGCAATCAGCCCCAGCATTTT
CDR3: CASSLGGQGNQPQHF
J: TRBJ1-5
D: TRBD1
length: 15
V: TRBV5-1
size: many

DNA: TGTGCCAGCAGCCCAGAGGGGGGGCGAAATGAGCAGTTCTTC
CDR3: CASSPEGGRNEQFF
J: TRBJ2-1
D: -
length: 14
V: TRBV9
size: many

DNA: TGTGCCAGCAGTTCAGGGGAAACTAATGAAAAACTGTTTTTT
CDR3: CASSSGETNEKLFF
J: TRBJ1-4
D: -
length: 14
V: TRBV28
size: many

DNA: TGCGCCAGCAGCCAAGTAGGTCCGAGGGGTTCGGCCAAAAACATTCAGTACTTC
CDR3: CASSQVGPRGSAKNIQYF
J: TRBJ2-4
D: -
length: 18
V: TRBV4-1
size: few

DNA: TGCGCCAGCAGACCGAACATTGGTAATGAAAAACTGTTTTTT
CDR3: CASRPNIGNEKLFF
J: TRBJ1-4
D: -
length: 14
V: TRBV5-1
size: many

DNA: TGCGCCAGCAGTAGGTCCTATACCTACAATGAGCAGTTCTTC
CDR3: CASSRSYTYNEQFF
J: TRBJ2-1
D: -
length: 14
V: TRBV5-1
size: many

DNA: TGCGCCAGCAGTGAGGGTAGTCCCAGTGAGCAGTTCTTC
CDR3: CASSEGSPSEQFF
J: TRBJ2-1
D: -
length: 13
V: TRBV10-1
size: -

DNA: TGTGCCAGCAGCTTAGGTTCAAGCGGGGTACAAGAGACCCAGTACTTC
CDR3: CASSLGSSGVQETQYF
J: TRBJ2-5
D: TRBD2
length: 16
V: TRBV11-2
size: once

DNA: TGTGCCTGCGGCGCCGGCCCCGTAGATACGCAGTATTTT
CDR3: CACGAGPVDTQYF
J: TRBJ2-3
D: -
length: 13
V: TRBV2
size: many

DNA: TGCGCCAGCAGCTTGGAACAGGGCGCAATGAACACTGAAGCTTTCTTT
CDR3: CASSLEQGAMNTEAFF
J: TRBJ1-1
D: -
length: 16
V: TRBV5-1
size: -

DNA: TGTGCCAGCAACTTACGGGGGGCAAACACTGAAGCTTTCTTT
CDR3: CASNLRGANTEAFF
J: TRBJ1-1
D: -
length: 14
V: TRBV7-9
size: few

DNA: TGTGCCAGCAGCTTACGTTGGGAGACCTACGAGCAGTACTTC
CDR3: CASSLRWETYEQYF
J: TRBJ2-7
D: -
length: 14
V: TRBV7-8
size: many

DNA: TGTGCCAGCAGTTCCAACCGGGACGGTGTCTACGAGCAGTACTTC
CDR3: CASSSNRDGVYEQYF
J: TRBJ2-7
D: -
length: 15
V: TRBV27
size: many

DNA: TGCGCCAGCAGCCATGCTGGACCAAACTACGAGCAGTACTTC
CDR3: CASSHAGPNYEQYF
J: TRBJ2-7
D: -
length: 14
V: TRBV4-1
size: -

DNA: TGTGCCAGCAGTTTTATCGGGGATGAAGGCTACACCTTC
CDR3: CASSFIGDEGYTF
J: TRBJ1-2
D: -
length: 13
V: TRBV27
size: -

DNA: TGTGCCAGCTCACCATATCTGGCAGATACGCAGTATTTT
CDR3: CASSPYLADTQYF
J: TRBJ2-3
D: -
length: 13
V: TRBV18
size: many

DNA: TGCGCCAGCAGCCTACAGGGGGTCCAGTGTACCGAGCAGTACTTC
CDR3: CASSLQGVQCTEQYF
J: TRBJ2-7
D: TRBD1
length: 15
V: TRBV5-1
size: many

DNA: TGTGCCAGCAGTGAACAGCGGGGGGGTGCTAAAGATACGCAGTATTTT
CDR3: CASSEQRGGAKDTQYF
J: TRBJ2-3
D: TRBD2
length: 16
V: TRBV2
size: many

DNA: TGCGCCAGCAGCCGTAACCTTGTGGAACTCCAAGAGACCCAGTACTTC
CDR3: CASSRNLVELQETQYF
J: TRBJ2-5
D: -
length: 16
V: TRBV4-1
size: few

DNA: TGTGCCAGCAGTCCCCTGACAGGGGCGGACGGGGAGCTGTTTTTT
CDR3: CASSPLTGADGELFF
J: TRBJ2-2
D: TRBD1
length: 15
V: TRBV12-3/TRBV12-4
size: -

DNA: TGTGCCAGCAGACGAGGGACAGTCCCACGGGACGAGCAGTACTTC
CDR3: CASRRGTVPRDEQYF
J: TRBJ2-7
D: TRBD1
length: 15
V: TRBV6-2/TRBV6-3
size: few

DNA: TGTGCCAGCAGTGATGAAGGAAACACCATATATTTT
CDR3: CASSDEGNTIYF
J: TRBJ1-3
D: -
length: 12
V: TRBV25-1
size: -

DNA: TGTGCCAGCAGCCTCCCCCGAGGGAGCACCGGGGAGCTGTTTTTT
CDR3: CASSLPRGSTGELFF
J: TRBJ2-2
D: -
length: 15
V: TRBV11-3
size: many

DNA: TGTGCCAGCAGCATGGACATCCTGGCTTTCTTT
CDR3: CASSMDILAFF
J: TRBJ1-1
D: -
length: 11
V: TRBV11-2
size: few

DNA: TGTGCCAGCAGCTTCGGGACTATTTACGAGCAGTACTTC
CDR3: CASSFGTIYEQYF
J: TRBJ2-7
D: TRBD2
length: 13
V: TRBV5-6
size: few

DNA: TGTGCCAGCAGTTACTCGATCCAGAGGGGGGCTGAGTTCTTC
CDR3: CASSYSIQRGAEFF
J: TRBJ2-1
D: -
length: 14
V: TRBV6-7
size: many

DNA: TGTGCCAGCAGCCTCTATAGCGGGAGCGGGGAGACCCAGTACTTC
CDR3: CASSLYSGSGETQYF
J: TRBJ2-5
D: TRBD2
length: 15
V: TRBV28
size: many

DNA: TGCGCCAGCACCCAGGACAGTCTGAACACTGAAGCTTTCTTT
CDR3: CASTQDSLNTEAFF
J: TRBJ1-1
D: -
length: 14
V: TRBV5-1
size: many

DNA: TGTGCCAGCAGTTCTTTGGGCAGCCTCAATCAGCCCCAGCATTTT
CDR3: CASSSLGSLNQPQHF
J: TRBJ1-5
D: -
length: 15
V: TRBV12-3/TRBV12-4
size: many

DNA: TGCAGTGCTAGAGATTTCCGGGCCCGTTTAAAATCCGAGCAGTACTTC
CDR3: CSARDFRARLKSEQYF
J: TRBJ2-7
D: -
length: 16
V: TRBV20-1
size: many

DNA: TGTGCCAGCTCACCACAGGGGACCTATGGCTACACCTTC
CDR3: CASSPQGTYGYTF
J: TRBJ1-2
D: -
length: 13
V: TRBV18
size: many

DNA: TGTGCCAGCAGCTTCCCCCATTCCTACGAGCAGTACTTC
CDR3: CASSFPHSYEQYF
J: TRBJ2-7
D: -
length: 13
V: TRBV5-8
size: -

DNA: TGTGCCAGCAGCCAAGATGTTGGAGGGGGGTCACCCCTCCACTTT
CDR3: CASSQDVGGGSPLHF
J: TRBJ1-6
D: -
length: 15
V: TRBV14
size: -

DNA: TGTGCCTGGAGCCTAGTAGGTTCCTACAATGAGCAGTTCTTC
CDR3: CAWSLVGSYNEQFF
J: TRBJ2-1
D: -
length: 14
V: TRBV30
size: -

DNA: TGTGCCAGCAGCCGAGAGACAGGACCCACAGATACGCAGTATTTT
CDR3: CASSRETGPTDTQYF
J: TRBJ2-3
D: -
length: 15
V: TRBV7-2
size: few

DNA: TGCAGTGCTACGGGGTCTGGCTACACCTTC
CDR3: CSATGSGYTF
J: TRBJ1-2
D: -
length: 10
V: TRBV20-1
size: many

DNA: TGTGCCAGCAGTTCCCTCTTTTCGGGGGGCAATGAGCAGTTCTTC
CDR3: CASSSLFSGGNEQFF
J: TRBJ2-1
D: TRBD2
length: 15
V: TRBV27
size: few

DNA: TGTGCCAGCAGCATGGGACGGAACCTGGAAGACAATGAGCAGTTCTTC
CDR3: CASSMGRNLEDNEQFF
J: TRBJ2-1
D: -
length: 16
V: TRBV5-6
size: few

DNA: TGTGCCTGGAGTGTACAAGACAGTTCAGCGCAGTATTTT
CDR3: CAWSVQDSSAQYF
J: TRBJ2-3
D: -
length: 13
V: TRBV30
size: -

DNA: TGTGCCAGCAGGACCGGACAGGGGGGCTACGAGCAGTACTTC
CDR3: CASRTGQGGYEQYF
J: TRBJ2-7
D: TRBD1
length: 14
V: TRBV2
size: many